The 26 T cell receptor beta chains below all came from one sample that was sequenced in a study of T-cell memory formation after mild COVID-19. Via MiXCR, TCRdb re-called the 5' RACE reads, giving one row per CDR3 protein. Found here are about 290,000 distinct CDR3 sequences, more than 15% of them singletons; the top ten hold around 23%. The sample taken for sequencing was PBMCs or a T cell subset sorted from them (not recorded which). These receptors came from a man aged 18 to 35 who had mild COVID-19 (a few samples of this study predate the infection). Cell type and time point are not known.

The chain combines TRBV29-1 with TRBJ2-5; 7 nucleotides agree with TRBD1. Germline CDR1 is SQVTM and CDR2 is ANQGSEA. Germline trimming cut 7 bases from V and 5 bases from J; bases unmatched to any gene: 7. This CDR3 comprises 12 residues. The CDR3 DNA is TGCAGCGCAACGGGACAGACGGAGACCCAGTACTTC. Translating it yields CSATGQTETQYF.

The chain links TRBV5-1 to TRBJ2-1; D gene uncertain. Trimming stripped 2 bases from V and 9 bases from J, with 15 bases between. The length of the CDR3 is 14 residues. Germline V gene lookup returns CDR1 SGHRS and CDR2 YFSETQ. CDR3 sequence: CASSFGSPEGEQFF. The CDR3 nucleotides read TGCGCCAGCAGCTTCGGCAGTCCAGAAGGTGAGCAGTTCTTC. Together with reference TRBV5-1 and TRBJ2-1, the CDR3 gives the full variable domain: KAGVTQTPRYLIKTRGQQVTLSCSPISGHRSVSWYQQTPGQGLQFLFEYFSETQRNKGNFPGRFSGRQFSNSRSEMNVSTLELGDSALYLCASSFGSPEGEQFFGPGTRLTVL.

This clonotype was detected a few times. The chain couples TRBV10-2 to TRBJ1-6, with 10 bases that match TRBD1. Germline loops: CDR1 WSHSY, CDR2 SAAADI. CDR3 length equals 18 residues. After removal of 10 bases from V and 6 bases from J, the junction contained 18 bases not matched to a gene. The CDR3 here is CATRRGTGAQWANSPLHF. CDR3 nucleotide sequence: TGCGCCACCCGCCGAGGGACAGGGGCCCAGTGGGCTAATTCACCCCTCCACTTT.

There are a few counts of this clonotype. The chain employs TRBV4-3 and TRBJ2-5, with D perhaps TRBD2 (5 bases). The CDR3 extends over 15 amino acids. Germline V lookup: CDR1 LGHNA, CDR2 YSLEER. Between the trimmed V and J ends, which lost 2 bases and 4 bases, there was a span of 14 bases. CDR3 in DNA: TGCGCCAGCAGCCAAAAGAAAGCGGTAGGAGAGACCCAGTACTTC. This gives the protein CASSQKKAVGETQYF.

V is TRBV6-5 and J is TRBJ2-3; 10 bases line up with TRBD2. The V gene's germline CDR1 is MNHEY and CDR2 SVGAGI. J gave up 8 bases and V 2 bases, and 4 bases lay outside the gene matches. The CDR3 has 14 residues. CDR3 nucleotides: TGTGCCAGCAGTTACGGGGTAGCGGGGGGTACGCAGTATTTT. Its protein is CASSYGVAGGTQYF.

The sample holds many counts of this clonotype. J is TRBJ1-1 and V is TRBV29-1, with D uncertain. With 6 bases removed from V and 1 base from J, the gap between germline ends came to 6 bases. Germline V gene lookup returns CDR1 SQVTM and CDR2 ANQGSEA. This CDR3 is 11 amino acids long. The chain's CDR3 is CSVDGNTEAFF. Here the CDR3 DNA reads TGCAGCGTCGACGGGAACACTGAAGCTTTCTTT.

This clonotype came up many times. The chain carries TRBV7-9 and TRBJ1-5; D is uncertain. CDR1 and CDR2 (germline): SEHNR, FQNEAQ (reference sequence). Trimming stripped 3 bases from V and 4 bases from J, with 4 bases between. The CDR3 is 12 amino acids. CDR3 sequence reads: CASSLGNQPQHF. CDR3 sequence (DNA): TGTGCCAGCAGCTTGGGGAATCAGCCCCAGCATTTT.

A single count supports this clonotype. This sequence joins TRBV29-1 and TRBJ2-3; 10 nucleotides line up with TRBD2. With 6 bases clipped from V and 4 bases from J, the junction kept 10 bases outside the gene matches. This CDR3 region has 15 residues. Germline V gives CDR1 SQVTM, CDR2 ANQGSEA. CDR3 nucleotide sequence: TGCAGCGTGCCCATGACTAGCGGGCCGCCAGATACGCAGTATTTT. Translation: CSVPMTSGPPDTQYF.

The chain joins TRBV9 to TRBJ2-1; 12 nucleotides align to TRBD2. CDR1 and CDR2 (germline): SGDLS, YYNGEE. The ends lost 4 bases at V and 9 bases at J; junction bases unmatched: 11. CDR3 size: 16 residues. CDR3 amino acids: CASSPGTSGWGGEQFF. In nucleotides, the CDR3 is TGTGCCAGCAGCCCTGGGACTAGCGGGTGGGGTGGTGAGCAGTTCTTC.

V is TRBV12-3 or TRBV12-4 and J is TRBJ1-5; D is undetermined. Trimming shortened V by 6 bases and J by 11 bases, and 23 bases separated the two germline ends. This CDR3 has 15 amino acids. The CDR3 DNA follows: TGTGCCAGCAGCCTCCCGCAGGCCCTGTTCGCGGCCCAGCATTTT. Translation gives CASSLPQALFAAQHF.

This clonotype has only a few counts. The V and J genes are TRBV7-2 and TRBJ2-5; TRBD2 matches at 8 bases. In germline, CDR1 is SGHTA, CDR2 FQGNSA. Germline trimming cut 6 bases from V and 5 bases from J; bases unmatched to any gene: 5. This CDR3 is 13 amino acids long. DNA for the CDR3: TGTGCCAGCAGACTGACTAGCGTGGAGACCCAGTACTTC. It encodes CASRLTSVETQYF.

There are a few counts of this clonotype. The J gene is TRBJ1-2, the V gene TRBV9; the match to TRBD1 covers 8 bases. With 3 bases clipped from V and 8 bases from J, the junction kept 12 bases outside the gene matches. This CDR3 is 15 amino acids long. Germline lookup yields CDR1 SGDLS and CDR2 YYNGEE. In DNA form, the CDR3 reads TGTGCCAGCAGCGCAGGGGGCCCTACAGCTATGGGCTACACCTTC. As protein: CASSAGGPTAMGYTF. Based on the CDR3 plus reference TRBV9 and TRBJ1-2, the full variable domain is DSGVTQTPKHLITATGQRVTLRCSPRSGDLSVYWYQQSLDQGLQFLIQYYNGEERAKGNILERFSAQQFPDLHSELNLSSLELGDSALYFCASSAGGPTAMGYTFGSGTRLTVV.

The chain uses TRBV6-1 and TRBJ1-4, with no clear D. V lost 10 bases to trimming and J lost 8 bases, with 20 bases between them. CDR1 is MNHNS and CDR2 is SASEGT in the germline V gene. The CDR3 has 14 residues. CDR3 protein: CATRRVPSVEKLFF. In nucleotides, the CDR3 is TGTGCCACCAGGAGAGTCCCCTCCGTGGAAAAACTGTTTTTT.

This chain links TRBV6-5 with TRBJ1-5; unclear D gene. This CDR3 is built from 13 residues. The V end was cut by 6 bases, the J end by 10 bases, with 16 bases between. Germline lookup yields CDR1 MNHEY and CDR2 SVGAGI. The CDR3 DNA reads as TGTGCCAGCAGCACCCGGGAGTCCGGACCCCAGCATTTT. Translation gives CASSTRESGPQHF.

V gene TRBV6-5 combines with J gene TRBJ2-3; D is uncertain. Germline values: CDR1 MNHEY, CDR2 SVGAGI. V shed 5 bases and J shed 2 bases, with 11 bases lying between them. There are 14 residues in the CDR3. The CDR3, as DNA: TGTGCCAGCAGTACCCAATTGCCCACAGATACGCAGTATTTT. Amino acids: CASSTQLPTDTQYF.

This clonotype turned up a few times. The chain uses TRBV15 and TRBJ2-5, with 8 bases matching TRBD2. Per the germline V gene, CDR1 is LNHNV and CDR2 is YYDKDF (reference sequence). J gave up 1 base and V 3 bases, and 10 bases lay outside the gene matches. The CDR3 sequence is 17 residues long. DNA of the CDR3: TGTGCCACCAGCAGGCTCCGGGCGGGGGGCCGCCAAGAGACCCAGTACTTC. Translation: CATSRLRAGGRQETQYF.

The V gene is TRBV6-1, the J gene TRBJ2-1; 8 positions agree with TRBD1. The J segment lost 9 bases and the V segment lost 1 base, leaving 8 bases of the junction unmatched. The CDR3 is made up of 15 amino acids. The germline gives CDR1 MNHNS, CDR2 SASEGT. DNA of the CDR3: TGTGCCAGCAGTGAAGGGACAGGGTTGCGCGTTGAGCAGTTCTTC. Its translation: CASSEGTGLRVEQFF.

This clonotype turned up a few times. CDR3: CASSLGITDTQYF. The CDR3 DNA reads TGTGCCAGCAGCTTAGGGATCACAGATACGCAGTATTTT. The rearrangement uses TRBV7-3 and TRBJ2-3; D is unresolved. The germline V gene encodes CDR1 SGHTA and CDR2 FQGTGA. The CDR3 totals 13 residues. The V end lost 2 bases, the J end lost 2 bases, and 5 bases lay between the germline ends.

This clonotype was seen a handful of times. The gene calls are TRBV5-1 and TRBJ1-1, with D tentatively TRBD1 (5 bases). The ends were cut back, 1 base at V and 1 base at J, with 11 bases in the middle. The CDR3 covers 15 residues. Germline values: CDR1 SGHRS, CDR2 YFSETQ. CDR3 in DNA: TGCGCCAGCAGCTTGTACTCAGGGACGAACACTGAAGCTTTCTTT. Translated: CASSLYSGTNTEAFF.

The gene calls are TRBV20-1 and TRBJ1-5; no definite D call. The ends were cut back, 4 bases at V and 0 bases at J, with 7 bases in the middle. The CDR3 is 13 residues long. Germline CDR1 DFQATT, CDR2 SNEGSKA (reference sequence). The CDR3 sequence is CSAISDSNQPQHF. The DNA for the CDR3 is TGCAGTGCTATAAGCGATAGCAATCAGCCCCAGCATTTT.

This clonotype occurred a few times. The CDR3 loop is CASSRSGWNTEAFF. The CDR3 nucleotides are TGTGCCAGCAGCCGAAGTGGATGGAACACTGAAGCTTTCTTT. The chain uses TRBV7-8 and TRBJ1-1; D gene uncertain. The CDR3 is made up of 14 amino acids. V was trimmed by 5 bases and J by 1 base, leaving 11 bases between them. Germline V lookup: CDR1 SGHVS, CDR2 FQNEAQ.

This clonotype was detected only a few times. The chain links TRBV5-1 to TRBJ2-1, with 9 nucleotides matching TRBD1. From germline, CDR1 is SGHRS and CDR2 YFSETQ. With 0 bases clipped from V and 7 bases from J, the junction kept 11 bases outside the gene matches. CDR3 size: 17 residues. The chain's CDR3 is CASSLGPVDRGANEQFF. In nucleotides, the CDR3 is TGCGCCAGCAGCTTGGGGCCGGTGGACAGGGGAGCGAATGAGCAGTTCTTC.

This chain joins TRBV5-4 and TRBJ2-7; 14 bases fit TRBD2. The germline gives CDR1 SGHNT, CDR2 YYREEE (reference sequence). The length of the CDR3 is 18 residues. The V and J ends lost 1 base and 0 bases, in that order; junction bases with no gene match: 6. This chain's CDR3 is CASSLRTSGGPSSYEQYV. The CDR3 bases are TGTGCCAGCAGCTTGAGGACTAGCGGGGGGCCGAGCTCCTACGAGCAGTACGTC.

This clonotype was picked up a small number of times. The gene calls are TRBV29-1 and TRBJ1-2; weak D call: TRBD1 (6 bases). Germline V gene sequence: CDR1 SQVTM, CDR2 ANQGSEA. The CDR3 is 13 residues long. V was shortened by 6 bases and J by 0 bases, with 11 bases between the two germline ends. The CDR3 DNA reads TGCAGCGTCGACAGGAATCCTAACTATGGCTACACCTTC. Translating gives CSVDRNPNYGYTF.

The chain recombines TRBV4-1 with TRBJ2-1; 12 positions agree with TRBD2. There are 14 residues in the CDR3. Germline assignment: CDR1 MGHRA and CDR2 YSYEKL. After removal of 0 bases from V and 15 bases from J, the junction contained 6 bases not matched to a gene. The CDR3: CASSQDASGGVPFF. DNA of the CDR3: TGCGCCAGCAGCCAAGATGCTAGCGGGGGGGTCCCGTTCTTC.

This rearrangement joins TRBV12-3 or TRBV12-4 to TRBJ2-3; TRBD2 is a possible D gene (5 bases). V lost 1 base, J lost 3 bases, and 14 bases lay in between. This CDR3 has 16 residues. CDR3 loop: CASSLVLSGRTDTQYF. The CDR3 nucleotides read TGTGCCAGCAGTTTAGTCCTATCGGGAAGGACAGATACGCAGTATTTT.